These 26 T cell receptor beta chains came from one sample sequenced in a study of read filtering for tumor transcriptome and immune sequencing. From 300 to 400 ng of RNA, a library with molecular barcoded alpha/delta and beta/gamma adaptors was made. Each CDR3 protein is one row after TCRdb ran MiXCR on the reads. The data contain tens of thousands of distinct CDR3 sequences, around 20% of them singletons. Sequenced input: a population of CD138-negative cells sorted from bone marrow. The receptors stem from a donor at least 40 years old with multiple myeloma.

This clonotype showed up many times. The CDR3 loop reads CASSVGDRVVITGELFF. The CDR3 bases are TGTGCCAGCAGCGTAGGGGACAGGGTAGTGATCACCGGGGAGCTGTTTTTT. This chain connects TRBV9 to TRBJ2-2, with 9 bases identical to TRBD1. The CDR3 has 17 amino acids. Per the germline V gene, CDR1 is SGDLS and CDR2 is YYNGEE. The trim removed 0 bases at V and 4 bases at J, leaving 7 bases unmatched.

This clonotype was counted at least ten times. The chain uses TRBV7-9 and TRBJ1-1; D is possibly TRBD1 (6 bases). The V gene lost 1 base and the J gene lost 5 bases, with 8 bases spanning the gap. CDR1 is SEHNR, CDR2 FQNEAQ, per germline (reference sequence). The CDR3 contains 13 residues. The CDR3: CASSLGGGTEAFF. The CDR3 DNA is TGTGCCAGCAGCTTAGGAGGGGGGACTGAAGCTTTCTTT.

This clonotype was seen ten or more times. V and J are TRBV7-2 and TRBJ2-1; possible D gene TRBD2, 6 bases. Trimming left V 1 base short and J 2 bases short, with 12 bases between. The CDR3 has 16 residues. Germline lookup yields CDR1 SGHTA and CDR2 FQGNSA. The CDR3 DNA reads as TGTGCCAGCAGCTTAGTAGTAGGGACTCCCTACAATGAGCAGTTCTTC. This gives the protein CASSLVVGTPYNEQFF.

Comments on this clonotype: A read error may account for a junction end that differs from germline. V is TRBV5-1 and J is TRBJ2-1, with 8 positions matching TRBD1. In germline, CDR1 is SGHRS, CDR2 YFSETQ. This CDR3 comprises 17 residues. CDR3 sequence: CASSLNGQGNSYNDQFF. CDR3 nucleotide sequence: TGCGCCAGCAGCTTAAACGGACAGGGAAATTCATACAATGATCAGTTCTTC.

This clonotype was counted at least ten times. A read error may produce the germline difference seen at one junction end. The chain recombines TRBV7-2 with TRBJ2-1, with TRBD2 identical over 9 bases. The CDR3 has 19 residues. Germline values: CDR1 SGHTA, CDR2 FQGNSA. CDR3 sequence (DNA): TGTGCTAGCAGCTTAGCGGCTAATGAGTGGAGCGGGAGGACGAATGAGCAGTTCTTC. It is translated as CASSLAANEWSGRTNEQFF.

This clonotype was found a few times. The rearrangement uses TRBV28 and TRBJ2-3; a possible D gene is TRBD2 (6 bases). The CDR3 length is 15 residues. Germline assignment: CDR1 MDHEN and CDR2 SYDVKM. The V end lost 4 bases, the J end lost 1 base, and 12 bases lay between the germline ends. As DNA, the CDR3 is TGTGCCAGCAGTTCTCGGACGGGGGGCACAGATACGCAGTATTTT. Residues: CASSSRTGGTDTQYF.

As for this clonotype: It is likely a read error: a sequence one base away is far more abundant. V usage is TRBV5-5 and J usage is TRBJ2-7, with TRBD1 as a possible D gene (5 bases). CDR3 length: 14 amino acids. Germline-derived CDR1 and CDR2 are SGHKS and YYEKEE (reference sequence). The germline V and J ends were trimmed by 3 bases and 1 base, with 11 bases remaining between them. The CDR3 is CASSSGSVSYEQYF. CDR3 in DNA: TGTGCCAGCAGCTCAGGGTCTGTGTCCTACGAGCAGTACTTC.

This clonotype has a count of ten or more. This chain connects TRBV12-3 or TRBV12-4 to TRBJ2-3; no firm D call. The CDR3 spans 12 residues. The V end was cut by 3 bases, the J end by 4 bases, with 5 bases between. CDR3 sequence (DNA): TGTGCCAGCAGTTTGTTCGCAGATACGCAGTATTTT. This sequence encodes CASSLFADTQYF.

Ten or more counts support this clonotype. The gene calls are TRBV7-8 and TRBJ2-5; 13 positions match TRBD2. Germline V gene lookup returns CDR1 SGHVS and CDR2 FQNEAQ. This CDR3 contains 15 residues. V shed 6 bases and J 4 bases; nucleotides not matched to a gene: 5. DNA of the CDR3: TGTGCCAGCAGTCAACTAGCGGGAGGGGGAGAGACCCAGTACTTC. It is translated as CASSQLAGGGETQYF.

This clonotype was seen at least ten times. This chain joins TRBV20-1 and TRBJ1-2, with 7 nucleotides matching TRBD1. The CDR3 covers 14 residues. J gave up 3 bases and V 6 bases, and 10 bases lay outside the gene matches. Germline V gene data show CDR1 as DFQATT and CDR2 as SNEGSKA (reference sequence). CDR3 DNA: TGCAGTGCCCCTACAGGGGCGCGGGACTATGGCTACACCTTC. It encodes CSAPTGARDYGYTF.

A word on this clonotype: This CDR3 fails to terminate in the conserved phenylalanine or tryptophan, so it likely reflects a read error. This chain connects TRBV14 to TRBJ2-1; no reliable D call. Judging by the DNA end, TRBJ2-7 fits better; the J call may be wrong. This CDR3 has 13 residues. CDR1 is SGHDN, CDR2 FVKESK, per germline. The CDR3 here is CASSLDLRSEQYL. The CDR3 DNA reads as TGTGCCAGCAGCCTGGACCTCCGCAGTGAGCAGTACTTG.

On this clonotype itself: A read error is likely here: a far larger clone is one base away. The chain links TRBV7-9 to TRBJ2-1, with TRBD2 matching 11 bases. Germline V gene sequence: CDR1 SEHNR, CDR2 FQNEAQ (reference sequence). The CDR3 spans 14 residues. The DNA of the CDR3 is TGTGCCAGCAACTTACTAGCGGGAGACAATGAGCAGTTCTTC. Its translation is CASNLLAGDNEQFF.

This clonotype appeared many times. V and J are TRBV20-1 and TRBJ2-3; D is ambiguous. The CDR3 sequence is 15 residues long. The V end was cut by 3 bases, the J end by 2 bases, with 15 bases between. CDR1 and CDR2 from the germline V gene are DFQATT and SNEGSKA (reference sequence). CDR3 DNA sequence: TGCAGTGCTAGGGGCCCGTATACCCCCACAGATACGCAGTATTTT. Protein product: CSARGPYTPTDTQYF.

About this clonotype itself: Just one base apart from a much larger clone, this may be a read error. The chain recombines TRBV5-1 with TRBJ2-7, with 11 bases aligning to TRBD1. Germline V gives CDR1 SGHRS, CDR2 YFSETQ. The CDR3 consists of 15 residues. CDR3 region: CTSTDLGQGASEQYF. CDR3 coding DNA: TGCACCAGCACGGATTTAGGACAGGGGGCGAGCGAGCAGTACTTC.

In its sample, this clonotype was seen many times. V gene TRBV20-1 combines with J gene TRBJ2-1; 9 nucleotides agree with TRBD1. There are 16 residues in the CDR3. J was trimmed by 4 bases and V by 5 bases; bases with no gene match: 12. Germline V gene sequence: CDR1 DFQATT, CDR2 SNEGSKA (reference sequence). Here the CDR3 reads CSAPTGGGSGYNEQFF. CDR3 coding DNA: TGCAGTGCTCCCACAGGGGGCGGGAGCGGGTACAATGAGCAGTTCTTC.

This clonotype occurred many times. The chain recombines TRBV29-1 with TRBJ1-1; D unresolved. Germline V gene lookup returns CDR1 SQVTM and CDR2 ANQGSEA. This CDR3 has 14 residues. The V end lost 3 bases, the J end lost 4 bases, and 15 bases lay between the germline ends. The CDR3 protein is CSVESRGRFTEAFF. The CDR3 region has the DNA TGCAGCGTTGAGTCCCGAGGAAGGTTCACTGAAGCTTTCTTT.

This clonotype was found many times. This chain joins TRBV5-1 and TRBJ2-1, with TRBD2 matching over 9 bases. V was pared by 0 bases and J by 5 bases, with 3 bases of the junction left unmatched. CDR3 length: 15 residues. Germline CDR1 is SGHRS and CDR2 is YFSETQ. Here the CDR3 reads CASSLVAGVNNEQFF. CDR3 coding DNA: TGCGCCAGCAGCTTGGTAGCGGGAGTAAACAATGAGCAGTTCTTC.

As regards this clonotype: This could be a read error, since a much larger clone is one nucleotide away. This chain connects TRBV24-1 to TRBJ2-3; no firm D call. Looked up from germline, CDR1 is KGHDR and CDR2 is SFDVKD. CDR3 length: 13 amino acids. The DNA for the CDR3 is TGTGCCGCCAGTGATGGTAGCACAGATACGCAGTATTTT. Protein product: CAASDGSTDTQYF.

The J gene is TRBJ1-3, the V gene TRBV2; D is unclear. Looked up from germline, CDR1 is SNHLY and CDR2 is FYNNEI. This CDR3 is built from 12 residues. The V end was cut by 6 bases, the J end by 3 bases, with 6 bases between. The CDR3 reads CASREVGNTIYF. The CDR3 DNA is TGTGCCAGCAGGGAGGTTGGAAACACCATATATTTT.

This clonotype was detected many times. V is TRBV6-1 and J is TRBJ2-6, with D maybe TRBD2 (6 bases). Germline V gene sequence: CDR1 MNHNS, CDR2 SASEGT. The CDR3 contains 15 residues. V was clipped by 11 bases and J by 0 bases, with 14 bases between them. This CDR3 reads CAGGTGGSGANVLTF. The DNA for the CDR3 is TGTGCCGGGGGGACGGGCGGCTCTGGGGCCAACGTCCTGACTTTC.

This clonotype was counted at least ten times. The chain employs TRBV20-1 and TRBJ2-3, with D hard to call. The CDR3 runs 11 residues. The ends were cut back, 3 bases at V and 7 bases at J, with 8 bases in the middle. Germline lookup yields CDR1 DFQATT and CDR2 SNEGSKA (reference sequence). The CDR3 coding sequence is TGCAGTGCTAGCCTGGATAATACGCAGTATTTT. It translates to CSASLDNTQYF.

Many counts were recorded for this clonotype. The J gene is TRBJ2-5, the V gene TRBV6-2 or TRBV6-3; the D is unclear. V was clipped by 6 bases and J by 2 bases, with 4 bases between them. This CDR3 comprises 11 residues. Germline values: CDR1 MNHEY, CDR2 SVGEGT. The CDR3 DNA reads TGTGCCAGCAGACGACAAGAGACCCAGTACTTC. This encodes CASRRQETQYF.

This clonotype was observed a handful of times. The chain is built from TRBV20-1 and TRBJ2-3; 9 bases map to TRBD2. The V gene end was trimmed by 3 bases and the J gene end by 3 bases; junction bases not matched to a gene: 13. CDR3 length: 17 residues. CDR1 and CDR2 from the germline V gene are DFQATT and SNEGSKA (reference sequence). CDR3 in DNA: TGCAGTGCTAGTCCCGTGACCGGGACTAGCTCTACAGATACGCAGTATTTT. This encodes CSASPVTGTSSTDTQYF.

Concerning this clonotype itself: A far larger clone is only one base removed, so a read error is likely. The conserved phenylalanine or tryptophan is not found at the CDR3 terminus, so this likely reflects a read error. The CDR3 DNA reads TGTGCCAGCAGTCCCCTGGAGGCGTGGGAGACCCAGTACCTC. It is translated as CASSPLEAWETQYL. This chain joins TRBV6-6 and TRBJ2-5; TRBD2 is a possible D gene (5 bases). The CDR3 consists of 14 residues. V was pared by 5 bases and J by 5 bases, with 15 bases between. Germline CDR1 is MNHNY and CDR2 is SVGAGI (reference sequence).

In its sample, this clonotype was seen many times. This CDR3 is CASSLESGSEQYF. In DNA, the CDR3 is TGTGCCAGCAGCTTAGAGTCGGGGTCCGAGCAGTACTTC. The chain links TRBV7-2 to TRBJ2-7; a possible D gene is TRBD2 (5 bases). Germline values: CDR1 SGHTA, CDR2 FQGNSA. With 1 base removed from V and 6 bases from J, the gap between germline ends came to 10 bases. This CDR3 has 13 residues.

At least ten counts were recorded for this clonotype. The rearrangement uses TRBV29-1 and TRBJ1-1; unclear D gene. The germline V gene encodes CDR1 SQVTM and CDR2 ANQGSEA. V gave up 1 base and J gave up 0 bases, with 9 bases separating them. This CDR3 is 14 amino acids long. CDR3 in amino acids: CSVEGRGLNTEAFF. In DNA, the CDR3 is TGCAGCGTTGAAGGCCGAGGTTTGAACACTGAAGCTTTCTTT.